This TCR beta chain derives from a study of blood T cell repertoires in COVID-19. Sequenced by immunoSEQ multiplex PCR; TCRdb stores in-frame clones only, minus some. This table holds approximately 380,000 clones, about nine tenths found once. Germline-derived CDR1 and CDR2 are MNHEY and SVGAGI. The CDR3 contains 11 residues. The V end was cut by 7 bases, the J end by 5 bases, with 8 bases between. Sequenced input: PBMCs or T cells enriched from blood (not recorded which). The TCR was taken from a woman aged 35 to 49 who had been exposed to COVID-19. This rearrangement joins TRBV6-5 to TRBJ1-1; TRBD1 is a possible D gene (6 bases). The chain's CDR3 is CASIDRTEAFF. The CDR3 region has the DNA TGTGCCAGCATCGACAGGACTGAAGCTTTCTTT.